One and the same sample provided the 5 T cell receptor beta chains below, sequenced in a study of CD8 T cells in Susac syndrome. Random-hexamer reverse transcription was applied to roughly 0.5 to 1 ug RNA. TCRdb called the immunoSEQ multiplex PCR reads again in MiXCR, with one record for every CDR3 protein. The profile covers approximately 190,000 distinct CDR3 sequences, with under 95% appearing a single time and 0.1% taken by the ten largest. Sequencing was carried out using CD4+ T cells from PBMCs. The source is a human donor in good health.

V gene TRBV7-9 combines with J gene TRBJ1-6; TRBD1 matches at 7 bases. The CDR3 spans 14 residues. The J segment lost 8 bases and the V segment lost 5 bases, leaving 6 bases of the junction unmatched. Germline V gene lookup returns CDR1 SEHNR and CDR2 FQNEAQ (reference sequence). For the CDR3, the DNA is TGTGCCAGCAGCCTAGGACAGGTAGATTCACCCCTCCACTTT. Amino acid sequence: CASSLGQVDSPLHF.

The rearrangement joins TRBV5-1 to TRBJ2-7, with TRBD1 matching over 10 bases. The germline gives CDR1 SGHRS, CDR2 YFSETQ. The CDR3 is 14 amino acids. Unmatched junction bases numbered 6, after V lost 0 bases and J lost 9 bases. CDR3 amino acids: CASSLAGQGSRQYF. The CDR3 region has the DNA TGCGCCAGCAGCTTGGCGGGACAGGGGTCTCGGCAGTACTTC.

The chain employs TRBV12-3 or TRBV12-4 and TRBJ1-3, with TRBD1 identical over 9 bases. There are 15 residues in the CDR3. With 8 bases clipped from V and 2 bases from J, the junction kept 7 bases outside the gene matches. The CDR3 nucleotides are TGTGCCAGCGTTCCGACAGGGGGTACTGGAAACACCATATATTTT. Amino acid sequence: CASVPTGGTGNTIYF.

The chain recombines TRBV27 with TRBJ2-1; D is unresolved. The CDR3 sequence is 13 residues long. The germline CDR1 and CDR2 sequences are MNHEY and SMNVEV (reference sequence). Trimming removed 0 bases at V and 5 bases at J, with 5 bases between. Here the CDR3 DNA reads TGTGCCAGCAGTTTATCACAGAACAATGAGCAGTTCTTC. Residues: CASSLSQNNEQFF.

V gene TRBV3-1 combines with J gene TRBJ2-7; no definite D call. From germline, CDR1 is LGHDT and CDR2 YNNKEL (reference sequence). The length of the CDR3 is 14 residues. V was pared by 4 bases and J by 2 bases, with 12 bases between. The DNA of the CDR3 is TGTGCCAGCAGCCCCCGCCAGGCCGCCTACGAGCAGTACTTC. The encoded protein is CASSPRQAAYEQYF.